This TCR beta chain was profiled in a study of CD8+ T cells in alopecia areata. Noted treatment: oral pan-JAK inhibitor, 5-10 mg twice daily. Reverse transcription of extracted RNA yielded cDNA, which provided the sequencing template. Clones were read by immunoSEQ multiplex PCR, and TCRdb kept only the in-frame ones, dropping some. The data hold 130,000 to 150,000 clones, with approximately 85% observed a single time. The sequence was obtained from a human donor with alopecia areata. This specimen was CD8+ T cells sorted from blood, taken at week 4, from a patient treated with tofacitinib.

The CDR3 spells CSYLGGYSYEQYF. The CDR3 nucleotides read TGCAGCTACCTGGGGGGTTATAGCTACGAGCAGTACTTC. The V call is TRBV29-1, the J call TRBJ2-7; possible D gene TRBD2, 6 bases. This CDR3 contains 13 residues. V lost 8 bases to trimming and J lost 3 bases, with 17 bases between them. The germline V gene has CDR1 SQVTM and CDR2 ANQGSEA.